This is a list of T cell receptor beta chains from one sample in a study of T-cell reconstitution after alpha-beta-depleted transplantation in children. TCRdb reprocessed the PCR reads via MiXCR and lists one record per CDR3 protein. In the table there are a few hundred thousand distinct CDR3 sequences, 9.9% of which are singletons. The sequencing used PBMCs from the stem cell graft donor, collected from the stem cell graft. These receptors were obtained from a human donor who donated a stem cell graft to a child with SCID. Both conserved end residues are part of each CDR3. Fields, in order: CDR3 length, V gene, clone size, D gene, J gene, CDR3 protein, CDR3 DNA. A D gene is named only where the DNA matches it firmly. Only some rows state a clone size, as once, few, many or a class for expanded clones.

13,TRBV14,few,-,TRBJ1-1,CASSHDLGGEAFF,TGTGCCAGCAGCCACGATCTAGGAGGGGAAGCTTTCTTT
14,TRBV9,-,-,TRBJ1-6,CASSVKVYNSPLHF,TGTGCCAGCAGCGTGAAAGTTTATAATTCACCCCTCCACTTT
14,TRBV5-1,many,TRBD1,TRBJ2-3,CASRLDRGTDTQYF,TGCGCCAGCAGATTGGACAGGGGCACAGATACGCAGTATTTT
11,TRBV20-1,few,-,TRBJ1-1,CSGSPGTEAFF,TGCAGTGGATCCCCGGGCACTGAAGCTTTCTTT
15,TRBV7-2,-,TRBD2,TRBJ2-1,CASSLSGGAYNEQFF,TGTGCCAGCAGCCTGAGTGGGGGGGCCTACAATGAGCAGTTCTTC
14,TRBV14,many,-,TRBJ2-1,CASSQDLGGNEQFF,TGTGCCAGCAGCCAAGATTTAGGAGGGAATGAGCAGTTCTTC
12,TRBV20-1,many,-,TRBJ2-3,CSARSGLDTQYF,TGCAGTGCTAGAAGCGGTTTGGATACGCAGTATTTT
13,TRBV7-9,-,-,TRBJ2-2,CASSSVGAGELFF,TGTGCCAGCAGCTCCGTGGGGGCCGGGGAGCTGTTTTTT
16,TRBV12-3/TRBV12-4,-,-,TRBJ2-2,CASSLHRPLNTGELFF,TGTGCCAGCAGTTTACACAGACCCCTAAACACCGGGGAGCTGTTTTTT
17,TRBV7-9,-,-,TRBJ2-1,CASSFPDGGGEYNEQFF,TGTGCCAGCAGCTTCCCCGACGGGGGCGGGGAATACAATGAGCAGTTCTTC
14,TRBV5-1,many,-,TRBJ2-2,CASSLAVSTGELFF,TGCGCCAGCAGCTTGGCCGTATCCACCGGGGAGCTGTTTTTT
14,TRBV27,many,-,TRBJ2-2,CASSLGLSTGELFF,TGTGCCAGCAGCTTAGGGCTTTCCACCGGGGAGCTGTTTTTT
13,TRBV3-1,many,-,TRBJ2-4,CASSQQQLGIQYF,TGTGCCAGCAGCCAACAACAGTTGGGCATTCAGTACTTC
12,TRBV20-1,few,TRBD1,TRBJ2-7,CSASGTAYEQYF,TGCAGTGCTAGCGGGACAGCCTACGAGCAGTACTTC
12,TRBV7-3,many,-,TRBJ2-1,CASSLRNNEQFF,TGTGCCAGCAGCTTACGAAACAATGAGCAGTTCTTC
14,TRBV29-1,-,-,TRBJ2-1,CSVEITSSYNEQFF,TGCAGCGTTGAAATCACTAGCTCCTACAATGAGCAGTTCTTC
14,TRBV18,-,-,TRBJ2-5,CASSPIGRQETQYF,TGTGCCAGCTCACCAATCGGCAGGCAAGAGACCCAGTACTTC
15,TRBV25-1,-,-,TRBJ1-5,CASSESTDSNQPQHF,TGTGCCAGCAGTGAATCGACGGATAGCAATCAGCCCCAGCATTTT
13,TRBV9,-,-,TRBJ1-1,CASSAGGHTEAFF,TGTGCCAGCAGCGCGGGGGGGCACACTGAAGCTTTCTTT
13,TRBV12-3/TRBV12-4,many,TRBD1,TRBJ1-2,CAKSPQGSYGYTF,TGTGCCAAAAGCCCACAGGGGTCCTATGGCTACACCTTC
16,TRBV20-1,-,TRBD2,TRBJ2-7,CSARMGLAETAYEQYF,TGCAGTGCTAGAATGGGACTAGCGGAGACAGCCTACGAGCAGTACTTC
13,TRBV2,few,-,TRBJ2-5,CASKGSGRETQYF,TGTGCCAGCAAGGGTAGCGGTCGTGAGACCCAGTACTTC
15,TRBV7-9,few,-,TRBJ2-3,CASRLPGPGTDTQYF,TGTGCCAGCAGGCTTCCGGGTCCGGGCACAGATACGCAGTATTTT
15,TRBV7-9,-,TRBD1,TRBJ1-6,CASSLGGTGFSPLHF,TGTGCCAGCAGCTTAGGGGGGACAGGGTTTTCACCCCTCCACTTT
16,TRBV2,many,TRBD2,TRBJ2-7,CASSEVPSGERYEQYF,TGTGCCAGCAGTGAAGTACCTAGCGGGGAGCGTTACGAGCAGTACTTC
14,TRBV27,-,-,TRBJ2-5,CANGSGTGEETQYF,TGTGCCAACGGATCGGGGACGGGGGAAGAGACCCAGTACTTC
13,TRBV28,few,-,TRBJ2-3,CASRLDTTDTQYF,TGTGCCAGCAGATTAGACACCACAGATACGCAGTATTTT
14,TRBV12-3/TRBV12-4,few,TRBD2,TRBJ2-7,CASSVLAGFYEQYF,TGTGCCAGCAGTGTACTAGCGGGGTTCTACGAGCAGTACTTC
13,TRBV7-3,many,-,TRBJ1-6,CASSLNVRTPLHF,TGTGCCAGCAGCTTAAACGTTAGGACTCCCCTCCACTTT
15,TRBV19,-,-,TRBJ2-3,CASSIMGDRTDTQYF,TGTGCCAGTAGTATAATGGGCGACCGCACAGATACGCAGTATTTT
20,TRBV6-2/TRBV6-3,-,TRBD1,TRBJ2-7,CASSYSRSKGQGSSSYEQYF,TGTGCCAGCAGTTACTCCAGGTCGAAGGGACAGGGTTCTAGCTCCTACGAGCAGTACTTC